This TCR beta chain comes out of a study of a mutant IDH1 vaccine in newly diagnosed glioma. Study context: The therapy given earlier, which was standard therapy, consisted of radiotherapy, temozolomide, or both, and most of the patients received both. Study-wide results and limits: Of all patients, 93.3% showed vaccine-induced immune responses. Top-clonotype changes in peripheral T cells seemed unrelated to pseudoprogression.

Clones were read by immunoSEQ multiplex PCR, and TCRdb kept only the in-frame ones, dropping some. The sample lists roughly 38,000 clones; about 78% were seen once. Stated time point: baseline, week 1 (first vaccination visit). Treatment given: pre-vaccination baseline after standard-of-care therapy. New IDH1-mutant, ATRX-lost WHO grade 3 or 4 astrocytomas occurred in donors. As regards this clone: Its antigen is unidentified.

Trimming stripped 3 bases from V and 9 bases from J, with 15 bases between. The length of the CDR3 is 14 residues. Germline V gene data show CDR1 as MGHRA and CDR2 as YSYEKL. V is TRBV4-1 and J is TRBJ2-1, with TRBD2 as a possible D gene (5 bases). The TCR comes from a middle-aged man with glioma. Some clones in this sample may be carry-over from other donors' samples. Sequences were derived from PBMCs, sampled from a glioma patient treated with radiotherapy, temozolomide or both. Here the CDR3 reads CASSQTTGGGEQFF. The CDR3 DNA sequence: TGCGCCAGCAGCCAGACAACCGGAGGCGGTGAGCAGTTCTTC.